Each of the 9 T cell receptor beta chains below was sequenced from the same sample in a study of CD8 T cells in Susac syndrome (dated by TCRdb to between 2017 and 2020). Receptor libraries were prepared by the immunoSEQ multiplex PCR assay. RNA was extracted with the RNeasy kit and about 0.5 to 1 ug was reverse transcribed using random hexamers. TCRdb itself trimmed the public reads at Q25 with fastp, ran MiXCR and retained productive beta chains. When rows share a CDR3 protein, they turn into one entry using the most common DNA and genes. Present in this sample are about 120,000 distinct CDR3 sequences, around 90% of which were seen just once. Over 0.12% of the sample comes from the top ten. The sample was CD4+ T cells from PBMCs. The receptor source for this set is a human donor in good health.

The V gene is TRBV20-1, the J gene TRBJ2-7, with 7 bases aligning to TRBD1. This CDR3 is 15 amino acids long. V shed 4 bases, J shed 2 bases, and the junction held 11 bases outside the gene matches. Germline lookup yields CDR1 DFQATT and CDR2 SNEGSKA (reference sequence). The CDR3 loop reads CSAIGPGQLPYEQYF. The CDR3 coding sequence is TGCAGTGCTATAGGGCCGGGACAGCTTCCCTACGAGCAGTACTTC.

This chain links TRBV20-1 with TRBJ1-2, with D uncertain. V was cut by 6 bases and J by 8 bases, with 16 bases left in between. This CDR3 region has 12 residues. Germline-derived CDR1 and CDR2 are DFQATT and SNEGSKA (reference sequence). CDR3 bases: TGCAGTGCCCCGACAATAGTTGGGGGCTACACCTTC. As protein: CSAPTIVGGYTF.

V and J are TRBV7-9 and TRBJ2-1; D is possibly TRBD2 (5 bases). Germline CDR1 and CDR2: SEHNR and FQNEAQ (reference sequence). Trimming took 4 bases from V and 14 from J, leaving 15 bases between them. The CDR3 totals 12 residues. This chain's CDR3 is CASSSTLDYKFF. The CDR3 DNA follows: TGTGCCAGCAGCTCGACACTAGATTATAAGTTCTTC.

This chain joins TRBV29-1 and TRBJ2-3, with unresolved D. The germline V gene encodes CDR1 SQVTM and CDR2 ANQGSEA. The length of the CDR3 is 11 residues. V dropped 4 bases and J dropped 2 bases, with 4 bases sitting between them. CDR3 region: CSVVPTDTQYF. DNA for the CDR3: TGCAGCGTTGTGCCCACAGATACGCAGTATTTT.

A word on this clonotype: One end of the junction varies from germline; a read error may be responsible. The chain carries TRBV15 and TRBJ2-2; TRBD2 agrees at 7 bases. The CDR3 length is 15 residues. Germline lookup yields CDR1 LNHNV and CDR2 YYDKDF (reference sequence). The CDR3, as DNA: TGTGCCACCAGCCGAGAATTCGGGGGGACCGGGGAGCTGTTTTTT. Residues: CATSREFGGTGELFF.

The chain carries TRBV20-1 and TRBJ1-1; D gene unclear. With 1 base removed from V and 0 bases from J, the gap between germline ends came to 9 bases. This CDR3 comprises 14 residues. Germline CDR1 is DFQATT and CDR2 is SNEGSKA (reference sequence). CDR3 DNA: TGCAGTGCTAGAGCCCCGGACCTGAACACTGAAGCTTTCTTT. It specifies CSARAPDLNTEAFF.

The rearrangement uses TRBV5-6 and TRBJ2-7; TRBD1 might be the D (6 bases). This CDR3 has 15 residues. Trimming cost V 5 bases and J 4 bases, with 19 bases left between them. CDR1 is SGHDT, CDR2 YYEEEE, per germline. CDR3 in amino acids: CASSWDKDSMYEQYF. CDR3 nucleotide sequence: TGTGCCAGCAGTTGGGACAAGGATAGTATGTACGAGCAGTACTTC. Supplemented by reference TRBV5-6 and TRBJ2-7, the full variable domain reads DAGVTQSPTHLIKTRGQQVTLRCSPKSGHDTVSWYQQALGQGPQFIFQYYEEEERQRGNFPDRFSGHQFPNYSSELNVNALLLGDSALYLCASSWDKDSMYEQYFGPGTRLTVT.

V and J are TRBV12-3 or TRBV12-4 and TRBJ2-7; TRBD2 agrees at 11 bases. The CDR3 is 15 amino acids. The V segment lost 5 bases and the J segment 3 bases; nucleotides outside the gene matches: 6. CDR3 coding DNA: TGTGCCAGCAGTCTGTCTAGCGGGGGGAACTACGAGCAGTACTTC. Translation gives CASSLSSGGNYEQYF.

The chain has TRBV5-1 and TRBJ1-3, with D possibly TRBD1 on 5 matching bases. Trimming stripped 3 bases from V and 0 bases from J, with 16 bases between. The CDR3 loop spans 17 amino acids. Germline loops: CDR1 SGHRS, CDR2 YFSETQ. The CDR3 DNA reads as TGCGCCAGCAGCTCACGGGGACCCGGCTTCTCTGGAAACACCATATATTTT. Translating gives CASSSRGPGFSGNTIYF.